Listed below are T cell receptor beta chains from one sample, sequenced in a study of shared clonotypes between healthy human individuals. Assay: immunoSEQ multiplex PCR; the TCRdb copy retains only in-frame clones and omits some. The profile shows about 520,000 clones, roughly 80% of them singletons. Source material: PBMCs. Every receptor here comes from a woman aged 40 to 49 in good health. Some clones in this sample may be carry-over from other donors' samples. The CDR3 runs from the conserved cysteine through the conserved F or W. A D gene is named only where the DNA matches it firmly. The size field is filled for only some rows; it gives once, few, many or a size class.

cdr3_nt	cdr3_aa	d_call	clone_size	v_call	j_call
TGTGCCAGCAGTGAATGGGGTAATTATGGCTACACCTTC	CASSEWGNYGYTF	.	once	TRBV6-1	TRBJ1-2
TGTGCCAGCGGATTAGCGGGAGGTTACAATGAGCAGTTCTTC	CASGLAGGYNEQFF	TRBD2	.	TRBV28	TRBJ2-1
TGTGCCAGCAGGGGCCCCGGGGGGTCTCCCTACGAGCAGTACTTC	CASRGPGGSPYEQYF	TRBD2	.	TRBV6-4	TRBJ2-7
TGCGCCAGCAGCTTCAGCAAAGAGACCCAGTACTTC	CASSFSKETQYF	.	.	TRBV5-1	TRBJ2-5
TGTGCCAGCAGCCCGCCGGGGACAGGGATTGGCTACACCTTC	CASSPPGTGIGYTF	TRBD1	.	TRBV7-8	TRBJ1-2
TGTGCCAGCAGCTTAGTTCAACAGGTGGACACTGAAGCTTTCTTT	CASSLVQQVDTEAFF	.	.	TRBV7-9	TRBJ1-1
TGTGCCAGCAGCGTAGGCCCTTCGAGGGGGTCCTACGAGCAGTACTTC	CASSVGPSRGSYEQYF	.	.	TRBV9	TRBJ2-7
TGCGCCAGCACCCCAAACGTTTTGAGAGACTACTTTAACAATGAGCAGTTCTTC	CASTPNVLRDYFNNEQFF	.	.	TRBV5-1	TRBJ2-1
TGCGCCAGCAGCCGTCATCAGGAAGAGACCCAGTACTTC	CASSRHQEETQYF	.	.	TRBV10-2	TRBJ2-5
TGTGCCAGCAGCCACAGCCCCTACGAGCAGTACTTC	CASSHSPYEQYF	.	.	TRBV6-6	TRBJ2-7
TGTGCCAGCAGTTCCTCAGTCATGAACACTGAAGCTTTCTTT	CASSSSVMNTEAFF	.	.	TRBV6-6	TRBJ1-1
TGTGCCAGCAGCGGGACAGGTGCTGGAAACACCATATATTTT	CASSGTGAGNTIYF	TRBD1	.	TRBV9	TRBJ1-3
TGTGCCAGCAGGGGGGGCCCAGGCGGAGGAGATACGCAGTATTTT	CASRGGPGGGDTQYF	.	.	TRBV28	TRBJ2-3
TGTGCCAGCAGTTTCCCGACTAGCGGGAGAAATCGTCTAAGCTCCTACAATGAGCAGTTCTTC	CASSFPTSGRNRLSSYNEQFF	TRBD2	many	TRBV28	TRBJ2-1
TGTGCCAGCAGCTTGGGGACGTCGAACACAGATACGCAGTATTTT	CASSLGTSNTDTQYF	.	.	TRBV5-6	TRBJ2-3
TGTGCCACCAGCAGAGATACCCCTTCCGAGCAGTTCTTC	CATSRDTPSEQFF	.	.	TRBV15	TRBJ2-1
TGTGCCAGCAGCCAAGATGGCCTAGCGGGAGTAGAAGAGCAGTACTTC	CASSQDGLAGVEEQYF	TRBD2	.	TRBV14	TRBJ2-7
TGTGCCAGCAGCTTAGAGGCCAGGGGACGCTACGAGCAGTACTTC	CASSLEARGRYEQYF	.	.	TRBV7-8	TRBJ2-7
TGTGCCAGCAGCCTAGCTGCCGGAGCCACCGGGGAGCTGTTTTTT	CASSLAAGATGELFF	.	.	TRBV14	TRBJ2-2
TGTGCCAGCAGTTTATCTCACGGGGGGCGGTACGAGCAGTACTTC	CASSLSHGGRYEQYF	.	.	TRBV28	TRBJ2-7
TGTGGAAGCGGGAGGGCCGAGGACGAGCAGTACTTC	CGSGRAEDEQYF	TRBD2	.	TRBV27	TRBJ2-7
TGCAGCGAGGAAAAGACAGCTAACTATGGCTACACCTTC	CSEEKTANYGYTF	.	many	TRBV29-1	TRBJ1-2
TGTGCCACGGATCCTCTAGCGGGAGGGTTAAATGAGCAGTTCTTC	CATDPLAGGLNEQFF	TRBD2	.	TRBV28	TRBJ2-1
TGCGCCAGCAGCTTGCCCACCACTAGTGCTGGGGTTAATGAGCAGTTCTTC	CASSLPTTSAGVNEQFF	.	.	TRBV5-1	TRBJ2-1
TGTGCCAGCCTAGGGACAGGGCCCACCTACGAGCAGTACTTC	CASLGTGPTYEQYF	TRBD1	once	TRBV2	TRBJ2-7
TGTGCCATCAGTGTGGGCGGGTTCCAAGAGACCCAGTACTTC	CAISVGGFQETQYF	.	.	TRBV10-3	TRBJ2-5
TGTGCCAGCAGCCTAGGGGGCGAAGGTGGCTACACCTTC	CASSLGGEGGYTF	TRBD1	.	TRBV6-5	TRBJ1-2
TGTGCCAGCATTCACAGGGTATATACGGATGGCTACACCTTC	CASIHRVYTDGYTF	.	.	TRBV6-1	TRBJ1-2
TGTGCCAGCAGTAAGGGACAGGGTATCGGCTACACCTTC	CASSKGQGIGYTF	TRBD1	.	TRBV28	TRBJ1-2
TGCGCCAGCAATGAGGGGGGGAACACCGGGGAGCTGTTTTTT	CASNEGGNTGELFF	.	.	TRBV5-1	TRBJ2-2
TGTGCCAGCAGCTTAGTGAGTACCTCAGCGACGCAGTATTTT	CASSLVSTSATQYF	.	once	TRBV7-2	TRBJ2-3
TGTGCCAGCAGCCGGAACCAGGGCACTGAAGCTTTCTTT	CASSRNQGTEAFF	.	once	TRBV7-9	TRBJ1-1
TGTGCCAGCAGCGACCCGACAGGGGGAAGTGAAAAACTGTTTTTT	CASSDPTGGSEKLFF	TRBD1	.	TRBV9	TRBJ1-4
TGCGCCAGCAGCCAATCGACTAACACCGGGGAGCTGTTTTTT	CASSQSTNTGELFF	.	.	TRBV4-3	TRBJ2-2
TGTGCCAGTAGTATAGCGCCGATGCGGGAGAGTACCGGGGAGCTGTTTTTT	CASSIAPMRESTGELFF	TRBD2	.	TRBV19	TRBJ2-2
TGTGCCAGCAGCGCCGATCTGCGGAAGAATTCACCCCTCCACTTT	CASSADLRKNSPLHF	.	few	TRBV5-4	TRBJ1-6
TGTGCCACCAGCAGAGATAGCCGCGGGACGCCTAATTTC	CATSRDSRGTPNF	.	few	TRBV15	TRBJ2-7
TGTGCCAGCAGCCGCTCGGGAGGGCCGGGCAATGAGCAGTTCTTC	CASSRSGGPGNEQFF	TRBD2	.	TRBV9	TRBJ2-1
TGTGCCAGCAGCCCCGGGACAGGGAATTGGGTTGCCCAGTACTTC	CASSPGTGNWVAQYF	TRBD1	.	TRBV7-9	TRBJ2-5
TGTGCCATCAGGGATCATCAGCCCCAGCATTTT	CAIRDHQPQHF	.	few	TRBV15	TRBJ1-5
TGTGCCAGTAGTATAGCAGGGGGCAGGGAGACCCAGTACTTC	CASSIAGGRETQYF	TRBD1	.	TRBV19	TRBJ2-5
TGCGCCAGCAGCCAGTCCACAGGATCTACGAGCGATGAGCAGTTCTTC	CASSQSTGSTSDEQFF	.	few	TRBV4-1	TRBJ2-1
TGTGCCAGCAGCCCGGGACAGGGGGCGTGGGGCTACACCTTC	CASSPGQGAWGYTF	TRBD1	.	TRBV27	TRBJ1-2
TGTGCCAGTAGTTGGGGCGTTGCAACTAATGAAAAACTGTTTTTT	CASSWGVATNEKLFF	.	few	TRBV19	TRBJ1-4
TGTGCCAGCAGCCTCGGACAGGGGACCACAGATACGCAGTATTTT	CASSLGQGTTDTQYF	TRBD1	.	TRBV6-5	TRBJ2-3
TGTGCCCCTCCTACGGGGGGAATCGGGGAGCTGTTTTTT	CAPPTGGIGELFF	TRBD2	few	TRBV27	TRBJ2-2
TGTGCCAGCAGTGTCTCAGGGGCAAGCTCCTACGAGCAGTACTTC	CASSVSGASSYEQYF	.	few	TRBV27	TRBJ2-7
TGTGCCAGCAGCCGAGGGAGCAGAGTTAATGAAAAACTGTTTTTT	CASSRGSRVNEKLFF	.	.	TRBV14	TRBJ1-4
TGTGCCAGCAGCCAAGTTGCGGGGGGATACAATGAGCAGTTCTTC	CASSQVAGGYNEQFF	TRBD2	few	TRBV14	TRBJ2-1
TGTGCCAGCAGCCAAGTGGGACAGGGGGCTGGACAGCCCCAGCATTTT	CASSQVGQGAGQPQHF	TRBD1	.	TRBV4-2	TRBJ1-5